Following are 2 T cell receptor beta chains from one sample sequenced in a study of shared clonotypes between healthy human individuals. Profiled with immunoSEQ multiplex PCR; TCRdb holds only in-frame clones, not every one. The sample includes approximately 500,000 clones, about 78% of them seen just once. Sequencing used PBMCs. These receptor sequences come from a woman aged 40 to 49 in good health. Some clones in this sample may be carry-over from other donors' samples.

This chain uses TRBV27 with TRBJ1-5, with D hard to call. The CDR3 consists of 12 residues. The germline V gene encodes CDR1 MNHEY and CDR2 SMNVEV (reference sequence). V gave up 3 bases and J gave up 4 bases, with 4 bases separating them. The CDR3 bases are TGTGCCAGCAGTTTCCCTAATCAGCCCCAGCATTTT. Translated: CASSFPNQPQHF.

The V gene is TRBV5-6, the J gene TRBJ2-7; 8 bases match TRBD1. V was clipped by 5 bases and J by 1 base; unmatched bases: 2. The CDR3 length is 13 residues. The germline V gene has CDR1 SGHDT and CDR2 YYEEEE. CDR3 nucleotide sequence: TGTGCCAGCAGTCGGGACAGGTCCTACGAGCAGTACTTC. Protein product: CASSRDRSYEQYF.